This entry lists 7 T cell receptor beta chains sequenced from one sample in a study of human T cells and chemical hapten exposure. TCRdb reanalysed the RACE reads using MiXCR and keeps one entry per CDR3 protein. The sample includes 20,000 to 30,000 distinct CDR3 sequences, more than 8% of them seen just once. Sample time point: patch test 2, 6 weeks after DPC sensitization. The sample's treatment: therapeutic diphenylcyclopropenone sensitization with weekly scalp DPC. The source material was whole blood, sampled in connection with sensitization to the hapten diphenylcyclopropenone (DPC). The source is a man aged 25-40 years with alopecia areata. Some clones in this sample may be carry-over from other donors' samples.

The rearrangement uses TRBV30 and TRBJ1-5; no definite D call. Germline CDR1 and CDR2: GTSNPN and SVGIG (reference sequence). This CDR3 is 13 amino acids long. V dropped 2 bases and J dropped 3 bases, with 8 bases sitting between them. CDR3 nucleotide sequence: TGTGCCTGGAGTAAAGGAGTCAATCAGCCCCAGCATTTT. Amino acids: CAWSKGVNQPQHF.

This clonotype was found many times. The rearrangement joins TRBV12-3 or TRBV12-4 to TRBJ1-2; 9 bases are shared with TRBD1. The CDR3 is 14 residues long. With V trimmed by 7 bases and J by 2 bases, 5 bases remained unmatched. This CDR3 reads CASTRTGVNYGYTF. CDR3 sequence (DNA): TGTGCCAGCACCCGGACAGGGGTGAACTATGGCTACACCTTC.

In its sample, this clonotype was seen many times. The V gene is TRBV20-1, the J gene TRBJ2-3, with 15 bases fitting TRBD2. CDR3 length: 15 residues. V shed 6 bases and J 5 bases; nucleotides not matched to a gene: 6. Germline CDR1 DFQATT, CDR2 SNEGSKA (reference sequence). CDR3 sequence: CSAKGLAGGEDTQYF. Written as DNA, the CDR3 is TGCAGTGCCAAGGGACTAGCGGGAGGAGAAGATACGCAGTATTTT.

This clonotype was detected a few times. V usage is TRBV10-3 and J usage is TRBJ2-1, with 8 positions matching TRBD2. Trimming took 10 bases from V and 0 from J; bases not matched to a gene: 5. There are 14 residues in the CDR3. Looked up from germline, CDR1 is ENHRY and CDR2 is SYGVKD. The CDR3 reads CATERGSSYNEQFF. CDR3 DNA: TGTGCCACCGAGCGGGGGAGCTCCTACAATGAGCAGTTCTTC.

This clonotype was recorded at least ten times. The V gene is TRBV4-2, the J gene TRBJ2-3, with TRBD2 identical over 8 bases. Trimming cost V 0 bases and J 3 bases; bases outside gene matches: 2. The V gene's germline CDR1 is LGHNA and CDR2 YNFKEQ. There are 15 residues in the CDR3. Here the CDR3 reads CASSQEERGTDTQYF. The CDR3 DNA sequence: TGTGCCAGCAGCCAAGAGGAGCGGGGGACAGATACGCAGTATTTT.

V usage is TRBV2 and J usage is TRBJ1-1; 7 nucleotides line up with TRBD1. The CDR3 covers 14 residues. Trimming at V came to 4 bases and at J to 7 bases, leaving 9 bases not matched to a gene. Germline V gene sequence: CDR1 SNHLY, CDR2 FYNNEI. CDR3: CASSVDRGQDEAFF. DNA of the CDR3: TGTGCCAGCAGTGTCGATAGGGGGCAAGATGAAGCTTTCTTT.

This clonotype was recorded many times. The chain employs TRBV14 and TRBJ1-4; D remains unclear. Trimming removed 5 bases at V and 5 bases at J, with 15 bases between. CDR3 size: 15 residues. The germline gives CDR1 SGHDN, CDR2 FVKESK. CDR3 sequence: CASSTRTAANEKLFF. The CDR3 nucleotides read TGTGCCAGCAGCACCAGGACCGCCGCGAATGAAAAACTGTTTTTT.